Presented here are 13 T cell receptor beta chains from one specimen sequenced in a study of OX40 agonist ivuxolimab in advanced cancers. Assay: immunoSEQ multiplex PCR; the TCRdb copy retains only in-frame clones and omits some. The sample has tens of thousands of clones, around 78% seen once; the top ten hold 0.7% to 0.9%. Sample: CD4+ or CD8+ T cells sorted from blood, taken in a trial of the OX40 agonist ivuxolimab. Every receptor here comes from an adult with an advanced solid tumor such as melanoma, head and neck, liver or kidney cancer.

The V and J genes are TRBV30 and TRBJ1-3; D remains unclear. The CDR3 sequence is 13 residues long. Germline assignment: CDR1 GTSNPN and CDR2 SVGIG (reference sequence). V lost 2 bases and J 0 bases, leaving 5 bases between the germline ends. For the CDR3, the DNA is TGTGCCTGGAGTACCTACTCTGGAAACACCATATATTTT. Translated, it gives CAWSTYSGNTIYF. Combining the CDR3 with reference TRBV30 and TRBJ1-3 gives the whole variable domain SQTIHQWPATLVQPVGSPLSLECTVEGTSNPNLYWYRQAAGRGLQLLFYSVGIGQISSEVPQNLSASRPQDRQFILSSKKLLLSDSGFYLCAWSTYSGNTIYFGEGSWLTVV.

The CDR3 region is CASSWDRGGSETQYF. CDR3 DNA: TGCGCCAGCAGCTGGGACAGGGGAGGGAGCGAGACCCAGTACTTC. The chain employs TRBV5-1 and TRBJ2-5; 10 positions agree with TRBD1. Germline trimming cut 3 bases from V and 5 bases from J; bases unmatched to any gene: 7. The germline gives CDR1 SGHRS, CDR2 YFSETQ. This CDR3 spans 15 amino acids.

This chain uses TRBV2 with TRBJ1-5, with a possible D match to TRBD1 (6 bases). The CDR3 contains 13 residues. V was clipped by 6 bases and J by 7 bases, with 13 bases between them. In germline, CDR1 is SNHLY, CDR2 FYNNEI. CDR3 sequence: CASRGQQGQPQHF. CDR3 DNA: TGTGCCAGCAGGGGCCAACAGGGCCAGCCCCAGCATTTT. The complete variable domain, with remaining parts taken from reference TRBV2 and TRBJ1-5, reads EPEVTQTPSHQVTQMGQEVILRCVPISNHLYFYWYRQILGQKVEFLVSFYNNEISEKSEIFDDQFSVERPDGSNFTLKIRSTKLEDSAMYFCASRGQQGQPQHFGDGTRLSIL.

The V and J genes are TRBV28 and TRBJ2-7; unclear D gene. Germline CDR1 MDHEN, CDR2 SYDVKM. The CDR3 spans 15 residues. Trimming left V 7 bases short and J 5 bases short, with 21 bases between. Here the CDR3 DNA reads TGTGCCAGCAACCCCCAGCATCCAAGTGTCGACGAGCAGTACTTC. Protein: CASNPQHPSVDEQYF.

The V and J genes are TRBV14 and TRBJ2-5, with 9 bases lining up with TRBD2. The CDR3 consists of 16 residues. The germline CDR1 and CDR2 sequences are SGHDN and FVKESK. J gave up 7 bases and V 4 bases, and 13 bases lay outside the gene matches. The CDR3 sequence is CASSPPAGGRFGTQYF. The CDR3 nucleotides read TGTGCCAGCAGCCCACCAGCGGGGGGTCGCTTCGGGACCCAGTACTTC.

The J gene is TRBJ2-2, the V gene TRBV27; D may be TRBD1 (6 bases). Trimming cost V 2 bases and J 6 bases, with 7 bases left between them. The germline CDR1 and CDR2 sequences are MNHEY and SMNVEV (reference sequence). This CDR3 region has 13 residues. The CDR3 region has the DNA TGTGCCAGCAGTTTAAGGGGGTCCGGGGAGCTGTTTTTT. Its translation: CASSLRGSGELFF.

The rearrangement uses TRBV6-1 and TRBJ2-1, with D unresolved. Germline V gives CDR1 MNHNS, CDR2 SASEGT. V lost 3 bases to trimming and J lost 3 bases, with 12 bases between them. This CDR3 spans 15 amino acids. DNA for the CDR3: TGTGCCAGCAGTGAGGTGGGATCGGGCTACAATGAGCAGTTCTTC. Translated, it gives CASSEVGSGYNEQFF.

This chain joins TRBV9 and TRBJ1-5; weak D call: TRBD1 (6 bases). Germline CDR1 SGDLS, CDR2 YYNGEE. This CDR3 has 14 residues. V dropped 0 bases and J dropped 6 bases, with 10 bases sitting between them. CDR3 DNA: TGTGCCAGCAGCGTAGGGGACACATCTCAGCCCCAGCATTTT. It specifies CASSVGDTSQPQHF. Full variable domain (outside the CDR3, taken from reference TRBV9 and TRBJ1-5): DSGVTQTPKHLITATGQRVTLRCSPRSGDLSVYWYQQSLDQGLQFLIQYYNGEERAKGNILERFSAQQFPDLHSELNLSSLELGDSALYFCASSVGDTSQPQHFGDGTRLSIL.

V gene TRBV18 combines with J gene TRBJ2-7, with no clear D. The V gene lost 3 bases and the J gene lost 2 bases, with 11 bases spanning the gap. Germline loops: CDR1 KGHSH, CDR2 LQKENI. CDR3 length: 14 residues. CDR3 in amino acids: CASSPLDAAYEQYF. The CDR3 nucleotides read TGTGCCAGCTCACCTTTAGACGCCGCCTACGAGCAGTACTTC. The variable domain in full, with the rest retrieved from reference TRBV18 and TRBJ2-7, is NAGVMQNPRHLVRRRGQEARLRCSPMKGHSHVYWYRQLPEEGLKFMVYLQKENIIDESGMPKERFSAEFPKEGPSILRIQQVVRGDSAAYFCASSPLDAAYEQYFGPGTRLTVT.

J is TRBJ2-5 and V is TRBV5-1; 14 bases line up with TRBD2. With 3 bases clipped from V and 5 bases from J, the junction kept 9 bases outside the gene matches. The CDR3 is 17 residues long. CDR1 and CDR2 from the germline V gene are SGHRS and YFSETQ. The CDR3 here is CASSSGLAGGVGETQYF. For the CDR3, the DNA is TGCGCCAGCAGCTCCGGACTAGCGGGGGGAGTCGGTGAGACCCAGTACTTC.

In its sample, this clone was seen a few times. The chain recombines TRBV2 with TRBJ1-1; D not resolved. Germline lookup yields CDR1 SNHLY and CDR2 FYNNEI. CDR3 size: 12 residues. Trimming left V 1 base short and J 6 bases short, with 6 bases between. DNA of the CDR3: TGTGCCAGCAGTGAAGGTGGCGCTGAAGCTTTCTTT. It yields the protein CASSEGGAEAFF. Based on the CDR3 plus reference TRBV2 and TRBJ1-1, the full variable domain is EPEVTQTPSHQVTQMGQEVILRCVPISNHLYFYWYRQILGQKVEFLVSFYNNEISEKSEIFDDQFSVERPDGSNFTLKIRSTKLEDSAMYFCASSEGGAEAFFGQGTRLTVV.

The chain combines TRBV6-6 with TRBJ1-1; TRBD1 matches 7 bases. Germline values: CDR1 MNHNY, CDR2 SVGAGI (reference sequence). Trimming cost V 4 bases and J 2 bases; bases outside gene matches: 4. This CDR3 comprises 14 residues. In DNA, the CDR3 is TGTGCCAGCAGTTCAAACAGGGGTAACACTGAAGCTTTCTTT. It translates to CASSSNRGNTEAFF.

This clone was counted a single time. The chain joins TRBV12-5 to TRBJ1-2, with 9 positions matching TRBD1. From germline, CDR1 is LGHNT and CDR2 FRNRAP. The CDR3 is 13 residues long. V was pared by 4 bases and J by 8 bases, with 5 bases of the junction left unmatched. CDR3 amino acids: CASGSNRGLGYTF. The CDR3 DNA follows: TGTGCTAGTGGTTCCAACAGGGGGCTCGGCTACACCTTC.